A selection of T cell receptor beta chains follows, all from one sample in a study of tumor and adjacent non-tumor tissue in lung cancer. One entry per CDR3 protein results from TCRdb running MiXCR on the multiplex PCR reads. The sample contains tens of thousands of distinct CDR3 sequences, around 76% of which appear only once. Material: distant non-tumor lung tissue. These receptors were obtained from a man in his 70s with non-small cell lung cancer. CDR3s include the opening cysteine and the closing phenylalanine or tryptophan. A D gene is named only where the DNA matches it firmly. Only some rows state a clone size, as once, few, many or a class for expanded clones.

>TRBJ2-3|NA|once|TRBV6-2/TRBV6-3
CATSQNEVLVSDTQYF
TGTGCCACCAGTCAGAATGAGGTACTGGTGTCGGATACACAGTATTTT
>TRBJ1-2|NA|NA|TRBV29-1
CSVLQTGAYEYTF
TGCAGCGTTCTACAGACGGGAGCCTATGAATACACCTTC
>TRBJ1-4|NA|NA|TRBV4-2
CASRQVQLGVANEKLFF
TGTGCCAGCAGACAAGTACAGTTGGGGGTAGCTAATGAAAAGCTGTTTTTT
>TRBJ1-1|TRBD1|once|TRBV11-3
CASSLYSPDRAEAFF
TGTGCCAGCAGCTTATATTCCCCTGACAGGGCTGAAGCTTTCTTT
>TRBJ2-7|NA|NA|TRBV5-6
CASSLSFRGFYEQYF
TGTGCCAGCAGCTTGAGTTTTCGTGGATTCTACGAGCAGTACTTC
>TRBJ1-5|NA|NA|TRBV6-2/TRBV6-3
CTSSYSIGGTRANNQPQHF
TGTACCAGCAGTTACTCGATTGGGGGTACAAGAGCGAACAATCAGCCCCAGCATTTT
>TRBJ2-5|TRBD1|NA|TRBV28
CASSGRDRGILETHYF
TGTGCCAGCAGCGGCCGGGACAGGGGAATCCTGGAGACCCATTACTTC
>TRBJ2-1|NA|NA|TRBV13
CASSSVVGNEQIF
TGTGCCAGCAGCTCGGTCGTAGGGAATGAGCAGATCTTC
>TRBJ2-7|NA|few|TRBV29-1
CSLSGVAGGGMQYF
TGCAGCCTCAGCGGAGTGGCCGGCGGTGGGATGCAGTACTTC
>TRBJ1-2|NA|few|TRBV11-2
CASSLDMRGGYTF
TGTGCCAGCAGTTTAGATATGAGGGGTGGCTACACCTTC
>TRBJ1-2|TRBD1|NA|TRBV12-3/TRBV12-4
CASRPGQINYGYTF
TGTGCCAGCAGGCCGGGACAGATAAACTATGGCTACACCTTC
>TRBJ2-3|TRBD2|NA|TRBV5-5
CASSPPGTSLIDTQYF
TGTGCCAGCAGCCCGCCCGGGACTAGTCTAATAGATACGCAGTATTTC
>TRBJ1-6|TRBD1|NA|TRBV5-4
CACSTDTGGGINSPLHF
TGTGCCTGCAGCACCGACACAGGGGGAGGGATTAATTCACCCCTCCACTTT
>TRBJ1-2|NA|NA|TRBV29-1
CSVFGAYGYSF
TGTAGCGTTTTTGGGGCATATGGCTACAGCTTC
>TRBJ1-2|NA|many|TRBV29-1
CSVEDSPNYGYTF
TGCAGCGTTGAAGACAGCCCTAACTATGGCTACACCTTC
>TRBJ1-2|NA|NA|TRBV10-1
CTSRDKENYGYTF
TGCACCAGCAGAGACAAGGAAAACTATGGCTACACCTTC
>TRBJ2-3|NA|NA|TRBV6-5
CASRLPAGDTDTQYF
TGTGCCAGCAGGTTACCAGCAGGGGACACAGATACGCAGTATTTT
>TRBJ2-3|NA|NA|TRBV12-3/TRBV12-4
CTSSSETEVTDTQYF
TGTACCAGCAGTTCCGAGACAGAGGTCACAGATACGCAGTATTTT
>TRBJ1-6|NA|NA|TRBV12-3/TRBV12-4
CASSPDPGSSLHF
TGTGCCAGCAGTCCGGACCCAGGGTCATCCCTCCACTTC
>TRBJ2-7|NA|NA|TRBV20-1
CSAMDSDSYDQYF
TGCAGTGCTATGGACAGTGACTCCTACGATCAGTACTTC
>TRBJ2-5|TRBD1|many|TRBV6-5
CASRTGAQETQYF
TGTGCCAGCAGAACAGGGGCCCAAGAGACCCAGTACTTC
>TRBJ2-7|TRBD2|NA|TRBV11-1
CVSSLTSGKAYEQYF
TGTGTCAGCAGCCTAACAAGCGGGAAAGCCTACGAGCAGTACTTC
>TRBJ1-1|NA|NA|TRBV6-5
CTSSIVNANTEAFF
TGTACCAGTTCGATCGTTAACGCAAACACTGAAGCTTTCTTT
>TRBJ1-6|NA|NA|TRBV28
CASRLRANMGGSPLLF
TGTGCCAGCAGGTTACGGGCAAATATGGGCGGATCACCCCTCCTCTTT
>TRBJ1-2|TRBD1|NA|TRBV6-2/TRBV6-3
CASRTDRTNYGYTF
TGTGCCAGCAGGACGGACAGGACCAACTATGGCTACACCTTC
>TRBJ1-5|NA|many|TRBV28
CASTPQGQPQHF
TGTGCCAGCACCCCGCAGGGCCAGCCCCAGCATTTT
>TRBJ2-3|NA|NA|TRBV12-3/TRBV12-4
CASSSPVVVQITDTQYF
TGTGCCAGCAGCTCCCCCGTGGTGGTACAAATCACAGATACGCAGTATTTT
>TRBJ1-1|NA|once|TRBV12-3/TRBV12-4
CTSRGELYTEAFF
TGTACCAGCAGAGGGGAGCTCTACACTGAAGCTTTCTTT
>TRBJ1-5|NA|NA|TRBV12-3/TRBV12-4
CASSFPTEYQPQHF
TGTGCCAGTAGTTTTCCTACCGAGTATCAGCCCCAGCATTTT
>TRBJ2-2|NA|few|TRBV11-2
CASRYRDLVVGELFF
TGTGCCAGCAGGTACAGGGACCTAGTGGTCGGGGAGCTCTTTTTT
>TRBJ2-1|TRBD2|NA|TRBV29-1
CSAGLADGNEQFF
TGCAGCGCTGGTCTAGCGGATGGAAATGAGCAGTTCTTC
>TRBJ1-2|NA|NA|TRBV7-9
CANSLSVEAVITGYTF
TGTGCCAACAGCTTATCGGTAGAGGCCGTAATTACTGGCTACACCTTC
>TRBJ2-1|TRBD1|many|TRBV27
CASSPRDSSYNEQFF
TGTGCCAGCAGCCCCAGGGACAGCTCCTACAATGAGCAGTTCTTC
>TRBJ2-7|NA|NA|TRBV29-1
CSVERAGPTYELYF
TGTAGCGTTGAAAGGGCGGGACCGACCTACGAGCTGTATTTC
>TRBJ1-2|TRBD1|NA|TRBV19
CASTRTGGASGYTF
TGTGCCAGTACCAGGACAGGGGGCGCTTCCGGCTACACCTTC
>TRBJ1-4|NA|NA|TRBV5-5
CDNSPDWDKLFF
TGTGACAACAGCCCCGACTGGGATAAACTGTTTTTT
>TRBJ1-2|NA|NA|TRBV29-1
CSVEDPWQGLGGYTF
TGCAGCGTCGAAGACCCCTGGCAGGGCTTAGGTGGCTACACCTTC
>TRBJ2-2|NA|once|TRBV11-2
CTGRLVGKGVAGEMFF
TGTACAGGAAGATTAGTGGGAAAAGGGGTTGCAGGGGAGATGTTTTTT
>TRBJ1-3|NA|once|TRBV6-5
CTSSYWFESSGNTICF
TGTACCAGCAGTTACTGGTTCGAGAGTTCTGGAAACACCATATGTTTT
>TRBJ2-1|NA|NA|TRBV28
CASSIKPGIGGEQFF
TGTGCCAGCAGTATCAAGCCGGGGATTGGTGGTGAGCAGTTCTTC
>TRBJ2-4|TRBD2|many|TRBV12-3/TRBV12-4
CASRGGGRNIQYF
TGTGCCAGCAGGGGCGGGGGAAGGAACATTCAGTACTTC
>TRBJ2-2|TRBD2|NA|TRBV6-5
CAGSPGGVDNTGELFF
TGTGCCGGCAGCCCGGGGGGGGTGGACAACACCGGGGAGCTGTTTTTT
>TRBJ2-7|NA|few|TRBV20-1
CSASPTVIPYEQYF
TGCAGTGCTAGCCCGACAGTCATTCCTTACGAGCAGTACTTC
>TRBJ2-1|NA|few|TRBV5-1
CASGSGLYNYNEQFF
TGCGCCAGCGGCTCCGGACTCTATAATTACAATGAGCAGTTCTTC
>TRBJ2-3|TRBD2|NA|TRBV28
CASSFSGGRRTDTQYF
TGTGCCAGCAGTTTCTCCGGCGGGAGAAGAACAGATACGCAGTATTTT
>TRBJ2-7|TRBD2|few|TRBV20-1
CSTSQRERGEQYF
TGCAGTACTAGTCAGCGTGAGCGGGGAGAGCAGTACTTC
>TRBJ1-2|TRBD1|few|TRBV6-5
CASGRTGERYDYTF
TGTGCCAGCGGGAGGACAGGGGAACGCTATGACTACACCTTC
>TRBJ1-5|NA|many|TRBV12-5
CASGFDRNKKQHF
TGTGCTAGTGGTTTTGACAGAAATAAGAAACAGCATTTT
>TRBJ2-1|NA|NA|TRBV28
CASSLPRMVSSYNEQFF
TGTGCCAGCAGTCTCCCCCGGATGGTTAGCTCCTACAATGAGCAGTTCTTC
>TRBJ1-2|TRBD1|NA|TRBV6-5
CASRPGTVNYGYTF
TGTGCCAGCCGACCCGGGACAGTGAACTACGGCTACACCTTC
>TRBJ1-5|NA|NA|TRBV4-2
CTSSQDWGSNHPQHF
TGTACAAGCAGCCAAGATTGGGGGTCCAATCACCCCCAGCATTTT
>TRBJ1-5|NA|NA|TRBV12-3/TRBV12-4
CASSLAAGQPQHF
TGTGCCAGCAGTTTAGCGGCGGGTCAGCCCCAGCACTTT
>TRBJ1-2|NA|NA|TRBV5-1
CTSSLDSGPQPSGYTF
TGCACCAGCAGCCTTGATTCGGGACCTCAGCCGAGTGGCTACACCTTC
>TRBJ1-6|TRBD1|NA|TRBV29-1
CNVKTGDNSSLHF
TGCAACGTTAAGACAGGGGATAATTCATCCCTCCACTTT
>TRBJ1-1|NA|NA|TRBV11-2
CANSLAETGKNTEAFF
TGTGCCAACAGCTTAGCGGAGACGGGGAAGAACACTGAAGCTTTCTTT
>TRBJ2-2|TRBD1|few|TRBV11-2
CASSLMCTGVAGELFF
TGTGCCAGCAGCTTAATGTGCACAGGGGTTGCTGGGGAGCTATTTTTT